This paragraph reports one TCR beta chain. The time point: patch test 1, 2 weeks after DPC sensitization. Treatment given: therapeutic diphenylcyclopropenone sensitization with weekly scalp DPC. The data were obtained in a study of human T cells and chemical hapten exposure. TCRdb reprocessed the RACE reads with MiXCR, giving one entry per CDR3 protein. The profile shows some 49,000 distinct CDR3 sequences, about 10% of them singletons. Germline CDR1 and CDR2: DFQATT and SNEGSKA (reference sequence). Trimming removed 3 bases from V and 2 bases from J; junction bases left unmatched: 7. This CDR3 spans 16 amino acids.

This TCR was recovered from a woman in her forties or fifties with alopecia areata. Some clones in this sample may be carry-over from other donors' samples. Specimen: whole blood, collected in connection with sensitization to the hapten diphenylcyclopropenone (DPC). This rearrangement joins TRBV20-1 to TRBJ2-3; TRBD2 matches at 11 bases. The CDR3 protein is CSARGMTSGITDTQYF. For the CDR3, the DNA is TGCAGTGCTAGGGGTATGACTAGCGGGATCACAGATACGCAGTATTTT.